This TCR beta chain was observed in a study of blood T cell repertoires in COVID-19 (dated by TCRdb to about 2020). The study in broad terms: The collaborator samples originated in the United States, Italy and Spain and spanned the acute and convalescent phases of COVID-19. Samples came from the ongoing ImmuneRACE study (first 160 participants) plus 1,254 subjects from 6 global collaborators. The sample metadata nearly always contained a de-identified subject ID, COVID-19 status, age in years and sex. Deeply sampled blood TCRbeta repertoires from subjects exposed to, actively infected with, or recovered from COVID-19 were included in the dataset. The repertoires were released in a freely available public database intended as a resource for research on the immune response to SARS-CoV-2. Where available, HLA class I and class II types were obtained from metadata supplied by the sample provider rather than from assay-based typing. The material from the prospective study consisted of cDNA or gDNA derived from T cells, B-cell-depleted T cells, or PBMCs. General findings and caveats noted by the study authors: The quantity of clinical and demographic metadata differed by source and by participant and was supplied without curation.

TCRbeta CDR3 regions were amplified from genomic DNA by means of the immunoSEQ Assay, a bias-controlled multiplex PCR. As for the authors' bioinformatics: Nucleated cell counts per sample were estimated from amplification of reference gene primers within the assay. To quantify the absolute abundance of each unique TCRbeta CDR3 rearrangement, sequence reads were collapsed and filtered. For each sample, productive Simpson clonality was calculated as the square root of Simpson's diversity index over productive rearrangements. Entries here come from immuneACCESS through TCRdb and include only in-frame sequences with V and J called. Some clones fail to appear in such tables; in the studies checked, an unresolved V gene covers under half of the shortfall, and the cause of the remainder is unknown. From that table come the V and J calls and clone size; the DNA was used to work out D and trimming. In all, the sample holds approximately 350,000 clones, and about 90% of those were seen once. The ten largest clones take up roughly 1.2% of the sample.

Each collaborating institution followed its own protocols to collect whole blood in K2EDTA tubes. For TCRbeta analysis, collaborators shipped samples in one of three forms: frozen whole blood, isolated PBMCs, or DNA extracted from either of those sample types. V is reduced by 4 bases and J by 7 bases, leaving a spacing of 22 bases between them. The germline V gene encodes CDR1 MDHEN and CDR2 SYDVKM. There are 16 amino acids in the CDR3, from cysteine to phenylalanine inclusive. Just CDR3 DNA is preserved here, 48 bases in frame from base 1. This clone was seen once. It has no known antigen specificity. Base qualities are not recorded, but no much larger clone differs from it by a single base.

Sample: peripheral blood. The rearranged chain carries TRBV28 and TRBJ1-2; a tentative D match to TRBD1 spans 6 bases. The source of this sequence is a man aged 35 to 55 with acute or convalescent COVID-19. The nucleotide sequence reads TGTGCCAGCAGTTACACTAGAGGTACAGGGCTTGCTGGCTACACCTTC. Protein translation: CASSYTRGTGLAGYTF.